This TCR beta chain is from a study of blood T cell repertoires in COVID-19. Whole-study context: Spain, Italy and the United States supplied samples that represented acute and convalescent COVID-19. T cells, B-cell-depleted T cells, or PBMCs provided the cDNA or gDNA that served as material.

In the original processing: The assay estimated nucleated cells by amplifying reference gene primers. Libraries were prepared by immunoSEQ multiplex PCR; TCRdb keeps only in-frame clonotypes and omits some of them. V, J and clone size derive from that table, while D and trimming were established from the DNA sequence. Found here are about 120,000 clones, roughly four fifths of them singletons; the top ten hold 7.5%. Germline V CDR1 and CDR2: SGHRS, YFSETQ. The V gene end was trimmed by 4 bases and the J gene end by 3 bases; junction bases not matched to a gene: 10. The CDR3 consists of 17 residues. The chain is built from TRBV5-1 and TRBJ2-1, with 10 bases identical to TRBD2. Sequences were obtained from peripheral blood. This receptor was taken from a man between 65 and 80 years old with active or convalescent COVID-19. CDR3: CASSPGSSGGFYNEQFF. The DNA for the CDR3 is TGCGCCAGCAGCCCCGGTAGTAGCGGGGGGTTCTACAATGAGCAGTTCTTC.